This T cell receptor beta chain was obtained from a study of T cells after yellow fever vaccination. In germline, CDR1 is SGDLS, CDR2 YYNGEE. Trimming stripped 3 bases from V and 4 bases from J, with 15 bases between. This CDR3 is 15 amino acids long. TCR cDNA, made by 5'RACE template switching, carried an added universal primer site and UMIs. TCRdb re-called the 5' RACE reads through MiXCR, storing one row per CDR3 protein. Of about 150,000 distinct CDR3 sequences listed, 5% to 8% were seen once; the top ten hold approximately 0.67%. V and J are TRBV9 and TRBJ2-3; D gene uncertain. This clonotype was sampled from a man younger than 45 who received the YFV17D yellow fever vaccine. The source was CD4+ T cells sorted from PBMCs, collected 10 days after the yellow fever booster vaccination. CDR3 sequence (DNA): TGTGCCAGCAGCGCTATTAGGGCTGCGTCAGATACGCAGTATTTT. Protein: CASSAIRAASDTQYF.